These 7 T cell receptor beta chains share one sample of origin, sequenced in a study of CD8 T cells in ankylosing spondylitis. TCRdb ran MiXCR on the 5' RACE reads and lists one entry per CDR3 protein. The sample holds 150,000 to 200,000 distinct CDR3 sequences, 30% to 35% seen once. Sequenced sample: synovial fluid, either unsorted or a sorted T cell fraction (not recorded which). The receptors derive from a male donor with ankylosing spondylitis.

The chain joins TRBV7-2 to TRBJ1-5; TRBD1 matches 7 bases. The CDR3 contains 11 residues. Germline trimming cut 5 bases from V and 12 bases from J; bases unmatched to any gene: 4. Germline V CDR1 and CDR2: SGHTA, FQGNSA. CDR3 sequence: CASSEDRDQHF. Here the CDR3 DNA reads TGTGCCAGCAGCGAAGACAGGGACCAGCATTTT.

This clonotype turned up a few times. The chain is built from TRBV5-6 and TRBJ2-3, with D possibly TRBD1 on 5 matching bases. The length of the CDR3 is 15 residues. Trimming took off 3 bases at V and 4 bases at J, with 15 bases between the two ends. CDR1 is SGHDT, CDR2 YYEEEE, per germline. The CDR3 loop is CASSYEGVGSDTQYF. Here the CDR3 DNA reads TGTGCCAGCAGCTACGAAGGGGTAGGGTCAGATACGCAGTATTTT.

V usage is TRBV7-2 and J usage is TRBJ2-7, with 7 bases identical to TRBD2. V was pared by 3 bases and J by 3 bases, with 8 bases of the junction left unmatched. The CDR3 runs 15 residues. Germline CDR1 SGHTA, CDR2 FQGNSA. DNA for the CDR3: TGTGCCAGCAGCTTGAGAGGGGACTACATCTACGAGCAGTACTTC. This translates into CASSLRGDYIYEQYF.

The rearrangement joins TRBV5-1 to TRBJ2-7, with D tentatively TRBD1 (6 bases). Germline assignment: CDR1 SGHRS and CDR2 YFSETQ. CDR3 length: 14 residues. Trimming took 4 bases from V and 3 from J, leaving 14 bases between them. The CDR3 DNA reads TGCGCCAGCAGCGTACAGGGAGTGAACTACGAGCAGTACTTC. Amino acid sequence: CASSVQGVNYEQYF.

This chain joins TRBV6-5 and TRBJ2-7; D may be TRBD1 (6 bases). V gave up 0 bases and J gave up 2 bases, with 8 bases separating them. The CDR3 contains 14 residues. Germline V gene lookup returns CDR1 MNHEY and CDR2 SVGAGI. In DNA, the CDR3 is TGTGCCAGCAGTTACTCACAGGGCGCCTACGAGCAGTACTTC. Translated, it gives CASSYSQGAYEQYF.

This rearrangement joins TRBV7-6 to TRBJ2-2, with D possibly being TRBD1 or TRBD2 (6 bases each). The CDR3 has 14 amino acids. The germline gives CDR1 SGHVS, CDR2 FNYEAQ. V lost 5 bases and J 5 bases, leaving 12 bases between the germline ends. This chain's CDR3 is CASSEGGLTGELFF. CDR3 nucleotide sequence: TGTGCCAGCAGCGAGGGGGGCCTAACCGGGGAGCTGTTTTTT. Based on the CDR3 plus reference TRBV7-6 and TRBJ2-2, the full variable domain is GAGVSQSPRYKVTKRGQDVALRCDPISGHVSLYWYRQALGQGPEFLTYFNYEAQQDKSGLPNDRFSAERPEGSISTLTIQRTEQRDSAMYRCASSEGGLTGELFFGEGSRLTVL.

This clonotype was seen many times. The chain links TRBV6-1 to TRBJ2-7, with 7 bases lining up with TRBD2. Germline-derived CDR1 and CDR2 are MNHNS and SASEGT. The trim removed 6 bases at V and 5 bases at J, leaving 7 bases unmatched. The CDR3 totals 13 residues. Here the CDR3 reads CASRSAGVNEQYF. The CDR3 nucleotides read TGTGCCAGCAGGTCCGCGGGGGTCAACGAGCAGTACTTC.